The clone carrying this TCR beta chain has just a few counts. From germline, CDR1 is MDHEN and CDR2 SYDVKM. The V and J ends lost 6 bases and 5 bases respectively, with 11 bases between them. This CDR3 has 14 amino acids. The data originate from a study of cytomegalovirus exposure and HLA in healthy donors. Amplification used 60 Vbeta primers and 13 Jbeta primers. The protocol was immunoSEQ multiplex PCR, while the TCRdb copy is restricted to in-frame clones and leaves out a portion. This sample has approximately 190,000 clones, with roughly 13% found just once. Material for sequencing was PBMCs. The receptor's source is a man aged 50 to 60 in good health and CMV-seropositive. The chain has TRBV28 and TRBJ1-6; tentative D call: TRBD1 (6 bases). DNA of the CDR3: TGTGCCAGCAGCCGGGACAACAATAATTCACCCCTCCACTTT. Protein product: CASSRDNNNSPLHF. The full variable domain, with the rest looked up from reference TRBV28 and TRBJ1-6, is DVKVTQSSRYLVKRTGEKVFLECVQDMDHENMFWYRQDPGLGLRLIYFSYDVKMKEKGDIPEGYSVSREKKERFSLILESASTNQTSMYLCASSRDNNNSPLHFGNGTRLTVT.